A selection of T cell receptor beta chains follows, all from one sample in a study of T cells in localized non-small cell lung cancer. Produced via immunoSEQ multiplex PCR; TCRdb's table is partial and in-frame only. Of 100,000 or so clones listed, just over 90% are singletons. The input for sequencing was PBMCs, taken before any cancer treatment. Receptors were obtained from a woman between 40 and 69 years old with stage II squamous cell lung carcinoma. The CDR3 runs from the conserved cysteine through the conserved F or W. Each record gives: V gene, J gene, CDR3 protein.

>TRBV11-2|TRBJ1-1
CASSLGAGRTEAFF
>TRBV4-2|TRBJ1-2
CASSQDLEYYGYTF
>TRBV6-5|TRBJ1-2
CASSYRVVGGYTF
>TRBV9|TRBJ2-2
CASSVPPTPNTGELFF
>TRBV9|TRBJ1-1
CASSPVNTEAFF
>TRBV7-2|TRBJ2-1
CASSLDGVGYNEQFF
>TRBV6-4|TRBJ2-7
CASSLHRGSYEQYF
>TRBV6-1|TRBJ2-7
CASSKGDTYEQYF
>TRBV28|TRBJ1-5
CASRGQLTHF
>TRBV10-2|TRBJ2-3
CASGGTRGTDTQYF
>TRBV11-2|TRBJ2-2
CASSLETGRTGELFF
>TRBV5-1|TRBJ1-2
CASSPGTGFAYGYTF
>TRBV11-2|TRBJ2-1
CASSLTGKQFF
>TRBV11-2|TRBJ2-5
CASSDQGTSGETQYF
>TRBV20-1|TRBJ1-2
CTQGQGGYTF
>TRBV6-5|TRBJ1-1
CASSYQDRLNTEAFF